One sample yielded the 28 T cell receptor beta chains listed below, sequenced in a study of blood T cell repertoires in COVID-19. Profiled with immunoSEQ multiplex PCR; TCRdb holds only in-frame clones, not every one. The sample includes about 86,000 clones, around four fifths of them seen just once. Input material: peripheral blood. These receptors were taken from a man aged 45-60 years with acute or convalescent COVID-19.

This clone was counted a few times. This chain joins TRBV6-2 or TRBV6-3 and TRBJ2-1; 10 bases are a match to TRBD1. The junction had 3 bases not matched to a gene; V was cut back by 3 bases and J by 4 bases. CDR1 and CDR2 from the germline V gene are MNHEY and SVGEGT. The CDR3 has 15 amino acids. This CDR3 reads CASSYGTGAYNEQFF. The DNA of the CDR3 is TGTGCCAGCAGTTATGGGACAGGGGCATACAATGAGCAGTTCTTC.

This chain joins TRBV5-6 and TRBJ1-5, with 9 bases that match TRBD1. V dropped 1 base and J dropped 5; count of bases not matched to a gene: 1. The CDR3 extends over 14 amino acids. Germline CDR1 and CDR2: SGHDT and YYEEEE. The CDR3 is CASSLRTGDQPQHF. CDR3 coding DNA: TGTGCCAGCAGCTTGCGGACAGGGGATCAGCCCCAGCATTTT.

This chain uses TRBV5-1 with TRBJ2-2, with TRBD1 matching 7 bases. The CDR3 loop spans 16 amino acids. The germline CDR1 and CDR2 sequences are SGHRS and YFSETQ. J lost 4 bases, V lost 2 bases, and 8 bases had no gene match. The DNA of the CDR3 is TGCGCCAGCAGCTTCCAAGGACAGGAAGTCACCGGGGAGCTGTTTTTT. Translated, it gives CASSFQGQEVTGELFF.

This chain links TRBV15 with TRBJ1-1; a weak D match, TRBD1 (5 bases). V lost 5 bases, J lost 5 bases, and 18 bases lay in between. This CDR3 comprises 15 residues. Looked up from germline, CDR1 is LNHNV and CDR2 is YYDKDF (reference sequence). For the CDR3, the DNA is TGTGCCACCAGCGATCTGGACATATTAAGAACTGAAGCTTTCTTT. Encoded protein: CATSDLDILRTEAFF.

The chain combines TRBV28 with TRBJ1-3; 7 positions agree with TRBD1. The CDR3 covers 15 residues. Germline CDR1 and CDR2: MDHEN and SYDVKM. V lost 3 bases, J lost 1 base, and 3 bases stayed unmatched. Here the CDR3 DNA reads TGTGCCAGCAGTTTGGAGGGGGCTTCTGGAAACACCATATATTTT. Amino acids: CASSLEGASGNTIYF.

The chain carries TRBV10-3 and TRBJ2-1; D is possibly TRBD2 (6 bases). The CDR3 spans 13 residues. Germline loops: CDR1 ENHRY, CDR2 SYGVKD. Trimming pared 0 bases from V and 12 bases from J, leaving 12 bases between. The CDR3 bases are TGTGCCATCAGTGAGTCTTTAAGGGACTGGCAGTTCTTC. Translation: CAISESLRDWQFF.

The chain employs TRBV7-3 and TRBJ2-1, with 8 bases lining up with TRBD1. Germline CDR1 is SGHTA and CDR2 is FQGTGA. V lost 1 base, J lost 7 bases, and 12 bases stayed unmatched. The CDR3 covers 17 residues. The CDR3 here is CASSLSGTGILWNEQFF. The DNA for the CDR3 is TGTGCCAGCAGCTTAAGTGGGACAGGCATTCTATGGAATGAGCAGTTCTTC. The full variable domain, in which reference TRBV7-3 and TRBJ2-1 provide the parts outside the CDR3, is GAGVSQTPSNKVTEKGKYVELRCDPISGHTALYWYRQSLGQGPEFLIYFQGTGAADDSGLPNDRFFAVRPEGSVSTLKIQRTERGDSAVYLCASSLSGTGILWNEQFFGPGTRLTVL.

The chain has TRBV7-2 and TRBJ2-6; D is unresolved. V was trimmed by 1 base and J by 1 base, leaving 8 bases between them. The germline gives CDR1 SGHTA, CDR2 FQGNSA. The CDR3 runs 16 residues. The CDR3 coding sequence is TGTGCCAGCAGCTTAGGGAGTAAATCTGGGGCCAACGTCCTGACTTTC. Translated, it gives CASSLGSKSGANVLTF.

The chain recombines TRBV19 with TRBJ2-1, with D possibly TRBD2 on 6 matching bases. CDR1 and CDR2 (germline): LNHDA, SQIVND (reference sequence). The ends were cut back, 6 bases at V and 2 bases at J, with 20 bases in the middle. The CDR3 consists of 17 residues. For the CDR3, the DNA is TGTGCCAGTAGCCTCCCCGCGAGCGGGCCAGCCTACAATGAGCAGTTCTTC. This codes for CASSLPASGPAYNEQFF.

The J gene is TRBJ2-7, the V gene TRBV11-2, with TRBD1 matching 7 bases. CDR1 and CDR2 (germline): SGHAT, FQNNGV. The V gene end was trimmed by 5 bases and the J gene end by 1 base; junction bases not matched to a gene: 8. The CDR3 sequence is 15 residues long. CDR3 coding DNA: TGTGCCAGCAGCACGCCGGTGACAGGGTCCTACGAGCAGTACTTC. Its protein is CASSTPVTGSYEQYF.

The CDR3 here is CASSRSFSGGADEQFF. CDR3 sequence (DNA): TGCGCCAGCAGCCGATCCTTTAGCGGGGGGGCAGATGAGCAGTTCTTC. The rearrangement links TRBV4-1 to TRBJ2-1, with 11 bases that match TRBD2. CDR1 and CDR2 (germline): MGHRA, YSYEKL. The ends lost 4 bases at V and 8 bases at J; junction bases unmatched: 10. This CDR3 comprises 16 residues.

This CDR3 is CASSLSGTGTYEQYF. The DNA of the CDR3 is TGTGCCAGCAGCTTATCCGGGACAGGGACCTACGAGCAGTACTTC. The rearrangement joins TRBV7-3 to TRBJ2-7; 9 positions agree with TRBD1. From germline, CDR1 is SGHTA and CDR2 FQGTGA. V trimming: 2 bases; J trimming: 2 bases; junction bases outside the gene matches: 4. This CDR3 region has 15 residues.

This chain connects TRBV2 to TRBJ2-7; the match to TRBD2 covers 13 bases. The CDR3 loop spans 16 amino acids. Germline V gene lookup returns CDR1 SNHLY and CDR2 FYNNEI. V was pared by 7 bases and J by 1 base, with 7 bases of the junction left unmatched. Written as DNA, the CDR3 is TGTGCCAGCATTCCGGGACTAGCGGGGTTTTCCTACGAGCAGTACTTC. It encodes CASIPGLAGFSYEQYF.

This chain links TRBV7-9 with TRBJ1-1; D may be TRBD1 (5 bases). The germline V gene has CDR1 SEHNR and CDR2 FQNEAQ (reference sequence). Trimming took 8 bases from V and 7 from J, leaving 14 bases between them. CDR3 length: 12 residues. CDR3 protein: CASSAGGSEAFF. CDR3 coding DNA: TGTGCCAGCTCGGCGGGGGGAAGTGAAGCTTTCTTT.

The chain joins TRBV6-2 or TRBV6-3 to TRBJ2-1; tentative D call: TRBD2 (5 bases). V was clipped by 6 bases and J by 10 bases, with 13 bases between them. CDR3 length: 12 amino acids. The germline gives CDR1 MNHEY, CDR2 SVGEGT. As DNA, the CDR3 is TGTGCCAGCAGCAGACTAAGTCTCGAGCAGTTCTTC. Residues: CASSRLSLEQFF.

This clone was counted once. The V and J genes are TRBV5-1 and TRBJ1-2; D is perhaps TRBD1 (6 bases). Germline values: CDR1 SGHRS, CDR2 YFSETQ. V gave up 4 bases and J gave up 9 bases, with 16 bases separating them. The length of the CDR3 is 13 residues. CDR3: CASSPGPQGSYTF. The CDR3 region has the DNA TGCGCCAGCAGCCCGGGGCCCCAGGGGAGCTACACCTTC.

In DNA form, the CDR3 reads TGTGCCAGCAGGGGGGGTAGCACCGGGGAGCTGTTTTTT. Protein sequence: CASRGGSTGELFF. J is TRBJ2-2 and V is TRBV2; D possibly corresponds to TRBD2 (6 bases). Trimming left V 6 bases short and J 4 bases short, with 9 bases between. The length of the CDR3 is 13 residues. The germline CDR1 and CDR2 sequences are SNHLY and FYNNEI.

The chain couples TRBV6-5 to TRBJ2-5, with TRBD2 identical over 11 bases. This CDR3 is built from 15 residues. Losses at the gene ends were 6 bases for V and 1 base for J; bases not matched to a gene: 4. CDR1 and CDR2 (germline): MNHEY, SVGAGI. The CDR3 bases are TGTGCCAGCAGCTCACTAGCGGGGGCCCAAGAGACCCAGTACTTC. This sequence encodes CASSSLAGAQETQYF.

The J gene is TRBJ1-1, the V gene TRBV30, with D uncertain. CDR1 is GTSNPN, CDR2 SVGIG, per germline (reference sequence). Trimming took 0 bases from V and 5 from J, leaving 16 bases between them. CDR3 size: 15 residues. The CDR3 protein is CAWSVGSSAGTEAFF. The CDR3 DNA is TGTGCCTGGAGTGTAGGCTCCTCGGCCGGGACTGAAGCTTTCTTT.

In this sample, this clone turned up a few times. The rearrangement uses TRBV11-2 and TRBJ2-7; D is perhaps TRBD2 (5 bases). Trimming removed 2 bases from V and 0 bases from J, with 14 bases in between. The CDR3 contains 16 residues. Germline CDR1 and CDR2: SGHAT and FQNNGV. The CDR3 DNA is TGTGCCAGCAGCTTACTGCTAGCTGCTAGCTCCTACGAGCAGTACTTC. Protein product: CASSLLLAASSYEQYF.

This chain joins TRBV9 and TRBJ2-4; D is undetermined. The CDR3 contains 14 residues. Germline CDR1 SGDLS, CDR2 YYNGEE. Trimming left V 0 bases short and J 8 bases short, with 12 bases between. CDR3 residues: CASSVVDSMDIQYF. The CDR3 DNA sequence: TGTGCCAGCAGCGTAGTCGACTCCATGGACATTCAGTACTTC.

CDR3 coding DNA: TGTGCCAGCAGCTTAGTACTAGCGGGATTCACCGGGGAGCTGTTTTTT. Residues: CASSLVLAGFTGELFF. The chain joins TRBV11-1 to TRBJ2-2; 10 bases align to TRBD2. CDR3 size: 16 residues. V lost 1 base and J lost 4; bases outside the gene matches: 3. Germline CDR1 is SGHAT and CDR2 is FQDESV (reference sequence).

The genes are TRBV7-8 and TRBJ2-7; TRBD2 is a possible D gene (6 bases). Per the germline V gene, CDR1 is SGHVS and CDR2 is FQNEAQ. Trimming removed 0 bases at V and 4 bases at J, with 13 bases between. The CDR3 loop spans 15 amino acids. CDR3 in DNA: TGTGCCAGCAGCTTAGCGCAGGGAGGAGGGTACGAGCAGTACTTC. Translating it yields CASSLAQGGGYEQYF.

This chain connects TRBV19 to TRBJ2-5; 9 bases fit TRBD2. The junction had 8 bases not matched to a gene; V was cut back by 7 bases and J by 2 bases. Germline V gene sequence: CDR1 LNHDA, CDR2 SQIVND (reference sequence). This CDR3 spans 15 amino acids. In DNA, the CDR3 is TGTGCCAGTACCAAAGGACTAGCGTTACAAGAGACCCAGTACTTC. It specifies CASTKGLALQETQYF.

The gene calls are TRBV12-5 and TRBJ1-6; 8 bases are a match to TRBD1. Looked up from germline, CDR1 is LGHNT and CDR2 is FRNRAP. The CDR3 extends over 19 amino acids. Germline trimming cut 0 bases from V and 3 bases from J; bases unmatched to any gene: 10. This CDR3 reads CASGLVIPSTGGYNSPLHF. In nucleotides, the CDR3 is TGTGCTAGTGGTTTGGTAATCCCCTCTACAGGGGGCTATAATTCACCCCTCCACTTT. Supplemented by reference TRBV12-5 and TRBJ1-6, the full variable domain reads DARVTQTPRHKVTEMGQEVTMRCQPILGHNTVFWYRQTMMQGLELLAYFRNRAPLDDSGMPKDRFSAEMPDATLATLKIQPSEPRDSAVYFCASGLVIPSTGGYNSPLHFGNGTRLTVT.

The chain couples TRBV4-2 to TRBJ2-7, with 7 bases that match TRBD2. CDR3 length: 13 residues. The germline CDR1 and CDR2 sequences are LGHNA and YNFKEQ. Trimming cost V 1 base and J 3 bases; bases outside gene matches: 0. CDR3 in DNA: TGTGCCAGCAGCCAAGGGACTAGCTACGAGCAGTACTTC. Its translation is CASSQGTSYEQYF.

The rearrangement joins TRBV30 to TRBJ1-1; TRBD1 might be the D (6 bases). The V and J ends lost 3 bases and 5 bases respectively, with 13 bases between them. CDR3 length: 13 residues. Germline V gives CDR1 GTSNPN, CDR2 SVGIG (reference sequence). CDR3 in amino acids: CAWRRGGRTEAFF. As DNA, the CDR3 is TGTGCCTGGAGGCGGGGGGGGCGGACTGAAGCTTTCTTT.

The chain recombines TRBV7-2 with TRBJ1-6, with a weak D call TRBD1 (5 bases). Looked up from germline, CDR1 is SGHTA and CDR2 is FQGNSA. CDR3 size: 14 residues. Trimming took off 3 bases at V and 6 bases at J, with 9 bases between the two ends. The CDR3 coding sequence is TGTGCCAGCAGCTTGGGGGGAACTAATTCACCCCTCCACTTT. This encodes CASSLGGTNSPLHF.